The next 30 T cell receptor beta chains were all read from a single sample in a study of T-cell reconstitution after alpha-beta-depleted transplantation in children. Unique molecular identifiers were incorporated during preparation of the TCRbeta library. MiXCR was run by TCRdb on the PCR reads, yielding one entry per CDR3 protein. Here the sample spans approximately 500,000 distinct CDR3 sequences, 25% to 30% being singletons. This material consisted of PBMCs, taken before TCRalphabeta/CD19-depleted stem cell transplant. Receptors were obtained from a boy younger than two with Wiskott-Aldrich syndrome, due to receive a stem cell transplant.

J is TRBJ2-3 and V is TRBV20-1, with 12 bases that match TRBD2. V was clipped by 1 base and J by 5 bases; unmatched bases: 7. The CDR3 runs 16 residues. Germline-derived CDR1 and CDR2 are DFQATT and SNEGSKA (reference sequence). CDR3 residues: CSARGSSGRAVDTQYF. The CDR3 DNA reads as TGCAGTGCTAGAGGCTCTAGCGGGAGGGCCGTAGATACGCAGTATTTT.

This chain connects TRBV20-1 to TRBJ2-3, with 10 bases matching TRBD2. V shed 5 bases, J shed 4 bases, and the junction held 9 bases outside the gene matches. The CDR3 sequence is 15 residues long. Germline-derived CDR1 and CDR2 are DFQATT and SNEGSKA (reference sequence). The CDR3 bases are TGCAGTGCTTCTCGAGCGGGAGGGCTTTCAGATACGCAGTATTTT. Translating it yields CSASRAGGLSDTQYF.

This clonotype was seen a handful of times. The chain uses TRBV15 and TRBJ2-7, with D hard to call. Trimming pared 3 bases from V and 3 bases from J, leaving 18 bases between. The CDR3 covers 16 residues. From germline, CDR1 is LNHNV and CDR2 YYDKDF (reference sequence). This chain's CDR3 is CATSSSRKGGNYEQYF. Written as DNA, the CDR3 is TGTGCCACCAGCAGTTCTCGTAAAGGTGGTAACTACGAGCAGTACTTC.

This clonotype was detected only a few times. The chain has TRBV24-1 and TRBJ2-1, with 7 nucleotides matching TRBD2. V was pared by 6 bases and J by 7 bases, with 11 bases of the junction left unmatched. The CDR3 is made up of 15 amino acids. Germline CDR1 is KGHDR and CDR2 is SFDVKD. CDR3 coding DNA: TGTGCCACCAGTACCGAGGGAGGGCCGGCAAATGAGCAGTTCTTC. Translated, it gives CATSTEGGPANEQFF.

The J gene is TRBJ2-1, the V gene TRBV20-1, with 7 bases fitting TRBD2. The V and J ends lost 5 bases and 3 bases, in that order; junction bases with no gene match: 4. The CDR3 runs 13 residues. Per germline, CDR1 DFQATT and CDR2 SNEGSKA (reference sequence). In nucleotides, the CDR3 is TGCAGTGCTTCTAGCGGAGTCTACAATGAGCAGTTCTTC. The encoded protein is CSASSGVYNEQFF.

The V call is TRBV5-6, the J call TRBJ2-2, with D perhaps TRBD1 or TRBD2 (5 bases each). This CDR3 is 12 amino acids long. The germline gives CDR1 SGHDT, CDR2 YYEEEE. V shed 5 bases and J shed 6 bases, with 8 bases lying between them. CDR3 sequence: CASSRGPGELFF. The CDR3 DNA reads as TGTGCCAGCAGTAGGGGACCCGGGGAGCTGTTTTTT. Combining the CDR3 with reference TRBV5-6 and TRBJ2-2 gives the whole variable domain DAGVTQSPTHLIKTRGQQVTLRCSPKSGHDTVSWYQQALGQGPQFIFQYYEEEERQRGNFPDRFSGHQFPNYSSELNVNALLLGDSALYLCASSRGPGELFFGEGSRLTVL.

This clonotype was observed a few times. The chain joins TRBV6-5 to TRBJ1-6; 7 bases map to TRBD1. The CDR3 extends over 16 amino acids. The V gene end was trimmed by 2 bases and the J gene end by 8 bases; junction bases not matched to a gene: 9. Germline V gene lookup returns CDR1 MNHEY and CDR2 SVGAGI. The CDR3, as DNA: TGTGCCAGCAGTTACCCATCCCGGGACAGCCATTCACCCCTCCACTTT. Translating it yields CASSYPSRDSHSPLHF.

A few counts support this clonotype. This chain connects TRBV6-1 to TRBJ2-2; D is ambiguous. Germline V gene lookup returns CDR1 MNHNS and CDR2 SASEGT. There are 16 residues in the CDR3. V was trimmed by 5 bases and J by 2 bases, leaving 15 bases between them. The CDR3 bases are TGTGCCAGCAGTACGGGCCTCCGTATTAACACCGGGGAGCTGTTTTTT. Translating gives CASSTGLRINTGELFF.

The rearrangement links TRBV18 to TRBJ1-2; TRBD1 is a possible D gene (6 bases). This CDR3 is 15 amino acids long. Germline V gene lookup returns CDR1 KGHSH and CDR2 LQKENI. The ends were cut back, 5 bases at V and 7 bases at J, with 20 bases in the middle. The CDR3 loop reads CASSTVGGTQPGYTF. DNA for the CDR3: TGTGCCAGCTCAACGGTAGGGGGGACTCAACCTGGCTACACCTTC.

The gene calls are TRBV6-2 or TRBV6-3 and TRBJ2-7; 11 bases agree with TRBD2. The germline gives CDR1 MNHEY, CDR2 SVGEGT. The CDR3 contains 16 residues. The V segment lost 5 bases and the J segment 0 bases; nucleotides outside the gene matches: 6. The CDR3 region has the DNA TGTGCCAGCAGTCCGGGACTAGCGGACTTCTCCTACGAGCAGTACTTC. Protein: CASSPGLADFSYEQYF.

This chain uses TRBV20-1 with TRBJ2-7; 8 bases line up with TRBD2. With 5 bases clipped from V and 1 base from J, the junction kept 7 bases outside the gene matches. The length of the CDR3 is 14 residues. Looked up from germline, CDR1 is DFQATT and CDR2 is SNEGSKA (reference sequence). CDR3 coding DNA: TGCAGTGCTGTCGGCGGGAGGAAGTCCTACGAGCAGTACTTC. The encoded protein is CSAVGGRKSYEQYF.

This clonotype was seen a few times. The chain recombines TRBV10-2 with TRBJ1-1; D is uncertain. The CDR3 is 15 residues long. Germline V gene lookup returns CDR1 WSHSY and CDR2 SAAADI. Trimming stripped 7 bases from V and 3 bases from J, with 18 bases between. CDR3 sequence (DNA): TGCGCCAGCACCTCCATTGACAAGATCCACACTGAAGCTTTCTTT. This gives the protein CASTSIDKIHTEAFF.

This clonotype was observed a handful of times. The chain employs TRBV5-1 and TRBJ2-1; D is possibly TRBD1 or TRBD2 (5 bases each). The CDR3 sequence is 18 residues long. Germline V gene sequence: CDR1 SGHRS, CDR2 YFSETQ. V lost 4 bases and J 5 bases, leaving 25 bases between the germline ends. DNA for the CDR3: TGCGCCAGCAGCAGGGGACGGAAAGACGGCCGGGGCGACAATGAGCAGTTCTTC. Its protein product is CASSRGRKDGRGDNEQFF.

The gene calls are TRBV7-2 and TRBJ2-1, with D possibly TRBD2 on 6 matching bases. V dropped 7 bases and J dropped 0 bases, with 13 bases sitting between them. From germline, CDR1 is SGHTA and CDR2 FQGNSA. The CDR3 totals 15 residues. CDR3 bases: TGTGCCAGCACCCTCGGGACTTTCTCCTACAATGAGCAGTTCTTC. Amino acid sequence: CASTLGTFSYNEQFF. The variable domain in full, completed from reference TRBV7-2 and TRBJ2-1, reads GAGVSQSPSNKVTEKGKDVELRCDPISGHTALYWYRQSLGQGLEFLIYFQGNSAPDKSGLPSDRFSAERTGGSVSTLTIQRTQQEDSAVYLCASTLGTFSYNEQFFGPGTRLTVL.

This chain joins TRBV5-1 and TRBJ1-6; D is perhaps TRBD1 (6 bases). Trimming pared 6 bases from V and 8 bases from J, leaving 12 bases between. The CDR3 extends over 13 amino acids. CDR1 and CDR2 from the germline V gene are SGHRS and YFSETQ. The CDR3 bases are TGCGCCAGCACTGACAGGTTCGATTCACCCCTCCACTTT. This encodes CASTDRFDSPLHF.

The chain recombines TRBV4-1 with TRBJ1-5; D gene uncertain. This CDR3 is built from 15 residues. V was clipped by 3 bases and J by 9 bases, with 18 bases between them. Germline V gene sequence: CDR1 MGHRA, CDR2 YSYEKL. The CDR3 DNA reads TGCGCCAGCAGCCATGAAGACGGGTTGGGCCGGCCCCAGCATTTT. Its translation: CASSHEDGLGRPQHF.

V gene TRBV15 combines with J gene TRBJ2-3; no firm D call. V lost 0 bases to trimming and J lost 6 bases, with 4 bases between them. Germline loops: CDR1 LNHNV, CDR2 YYDKDF (reference sequence). CDR3 size: 12 residues. In DNA form, the CDR3 reads TGTGCCACCAGCAGAGAGGTGGATACGCAGTATTTT. Protein sequence: CATSREVDTQYF.

This clonotype was recorded a few times. The chain is built from TRBV5-1 and TRBJ2-3; the D gene is possibly TRBD1 (5 bases). Germline CDR1 and CDR2: SGHRS and YFSETQ. Trimming removed 1 base at V and 2 bases at J, with 14 bases between. The CDR3 consists of 16 residues. CDR3 DNA: TGCGCCAGCAGCTTGTGGTACAGGCAGACCACAGATACGCAGTATTTT. This encodes CASSLWYRQTTDTQYF.

This sequence joins TRBV20-1 and TRBJ2-5; tentatively, D is TRBD1 (5 bases). V was clipped by 2 bases and J by 5 bases, with 9 bases between them. The CDR3 spans 12 residues. Per the germline V gene, CDR1 is DFQATT and CDR2 is SNEGSKA (reference sequence). Here the CDR3 reads CSARRWGETQYF. CDR3 DNA: TGCAGTGCTAGACGGTGGGGCGAGACCCAGTACTTC.

The chain links TRBV2 to TRBJ2-7; D may be TRBD1 (6 bases). Germline-derived CDR1 and CDR2 are SNHLY and FYNNEI. The CDR3 loop spans 14 amino acids. Trimming cost V 8 bases and J 1 base, with 15 bases left between them. The CDR3 nucleotides are TGTGCCAGCGATACCGGACAGAATTCCTACGAGCAGTACTTC. Translated, it gives CASDTGQNSYEQYF.

This clonotype came up a few times. The rearrangement links TRBV4-1 to TRBJ2-4; D is perhaps TRBD1 (6 bases). The germline gives CDR1 MGHRA, CDR2 YSYEKL. Trimming pared 4 bases from V and 6 bases from J, leaving 7 bases between. This CDR3 has 12 residues. This chain's CDR3 is CASSRDTNIQYF. The CDR3 DNA follows: TGCGCCAGCAGCCGGGACACAAACATTCAGTACTTC.

This chain links TRBV29-1 with TRBJ2-3, with 12 bases matching TRBD2. V dropped 3 bases and J dropped 2; count of bases not matched to a gene: 3. This CDR3 is 15 amino acids long. CDR1 and CDR2 (germline): SQVTM, ANQGSEA. The CDR3 region has the DNA TGCAGCGTTGACCTAGCGGGAGGGTTCACAGATACGCAGTATTTT. Its protein product is CSVDLAGGFTDTQYF.

V usage is TRBV28 and J usage is TRBJ1-2, with 8 bases aligning to TRBD1. The CDR3 totals 14 residues. Germline V CDR1 and CDR2: MDHEN, SYDVKM. J lost 8 bases, V lost 3 bases, and 8 bases had no gene match. The CDR3 reads CASSFPTGARGYTF. The CDR3 nucleotides are TGTGCCAGCAGTTTTCCGACAGGGGCGAGAGGCTACACCTTC.

This clonotype turned up a few times. The V and J genes are TRBV5-1 and TRBJ2-3; a possible D gene is TRBD2 (5 bases). V shed 1 base and J shed 1 base, with 16 bases lying between them. Germline lookup yields CDR1 SGHRS and CDR2 YFSETQ. This CDR3 region has 17 residues. This CDR3 is CASSLSGTGIRTDTQYF. CDR3 DNA: TGCGCCAGCAGCTTGTCCGGTACCGGGATCCGCACAGATACGCAGTATTTT.

The chain links TRBV5-1 to TRBJ1-1; TRBD1 matches 8 bases. CDR1 and CDR2 (germline): SGHRS, YFSETQ. The CDR3 has 17 amino acids. V was clipped by 7 bases and J by 6 bases; unmatched bases: 20. CDR3 sequence (DNA): TGCGCCAGCGACAGGGGTTCGGATTCCGGGGGGGCCGCTGAAGCTTTCTTT. It encodes CASDRGSDSGGAAEAFF.

The V gene is TRBV5-1, the J gene TRBJ2-2; D remains ambiguous. Per germline, CDR1 SGHRS and CDR2 YFSETQ. V was pared by 0 bases and J by 6 bases, with 6 bases between. The CDR3 runs to 13 residues. The CDR3 here is CASSLAISGELFF. The CDR3 DNA follows: TGCGCCAGCAGCTTGGCCATTTCCGGGGAGCTGTTTTTT. The variable domain in full, completed from reference TRBV5-1 and TRBJ2-2, reads KAGVTQTPRYLIKTRGQQVTLSCSPISGHRSVSWYQQTPGQGLQFLFEYFSETQRNKGNFPGRFSGRQFSNSRSEMNVSTLELGDSALYLCASSLAISGELFFGEGSRLTVL.

The CDR3 is CASRSSVQGKNQPQHF. The CDR3 DNA reads as TGTGCCAGCAGATCAAGTGTACAGGGGAAGAATCAGCCCCAGCATTTT. The chain couples TRBV28 to TRBJ1-5; TRBD1 aligns across 7 bases. V lost 6 bases and J lost 4; bases outside the gene matches: 12. This CDR3 is built from 16 residues. Germline V CDR1 and CDR2: MDHEN, SYDVKM.

This clonotype was seen more than once but under ten times. The chain combines TRBV5-1 with TRBJ2-5, with a weak D call TRBD1 (5 bases). Trimming removed 2 bases from V and 2 bases from J, with 13 bases in between. CDR1 SGHRS and CDR2 YFSETQ come from the germline V gene. This CDR3 comprises 15 residues. The CDR3 DNA follows: TGCGCCAGCAGCTTAACAGGACGGAAACAAGAGACCCAGTACTTC. Translation gives CASSLTGRKQETQYF.

This clonotype occurred a few times. The genes are TRBV5-1 and TRBJ1-1; D call uncertain. Germline CDR1 is SGHRS and CDR2 is YFSETQ. CDR3 length: 14 residues. V was cut by 4 bases and J by 1 base, with 11 bases left in between. CDR3 nucleotide sequence: TGCGCCAGCAGCCTTCCCCCACCGAACACTGAAGCTTTCTTT. The encoded protein is CASSLPPPNTEAFF.

The J gene is TRBJ1-2, the V gene TRBV12-3 or TRBV12-4; the match to TRBD1 covers 7 bases. This CDR3 has 14 amino acids. The V segment lost 3 bases and the J segment 12 bases; nucleotides outside the gene matches: 13. The CDR3 DNA reads TGTGCCAGCAGTTTTGACCCGGGACAGACCTTACACACCTTC. Translating gives CASSFDPGQTLHTF.